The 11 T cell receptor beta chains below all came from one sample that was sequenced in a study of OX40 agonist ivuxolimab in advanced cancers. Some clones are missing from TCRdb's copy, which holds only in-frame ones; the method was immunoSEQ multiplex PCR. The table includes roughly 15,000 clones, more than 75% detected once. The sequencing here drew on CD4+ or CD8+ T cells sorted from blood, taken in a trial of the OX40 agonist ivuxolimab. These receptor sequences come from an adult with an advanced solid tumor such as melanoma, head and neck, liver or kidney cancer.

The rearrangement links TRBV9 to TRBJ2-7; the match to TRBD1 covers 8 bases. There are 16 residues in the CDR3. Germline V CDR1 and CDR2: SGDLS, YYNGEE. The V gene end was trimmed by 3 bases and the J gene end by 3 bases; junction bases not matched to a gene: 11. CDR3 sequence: CASSAGQGWGVYEQYF. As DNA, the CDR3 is TGTGCCAGCAGCGCCGGACAGGGCTGGGGAGTCTACGAGCAGTACTTC.

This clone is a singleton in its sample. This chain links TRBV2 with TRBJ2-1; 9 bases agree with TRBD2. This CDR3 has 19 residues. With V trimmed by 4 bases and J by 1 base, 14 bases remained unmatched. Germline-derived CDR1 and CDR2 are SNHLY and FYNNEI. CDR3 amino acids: CASSVSSGARGLSYNEQFF. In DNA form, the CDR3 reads TGTGCCAGCAGTGTGTCTAGCGGGGCCCGCGGGCTTTCCTACAATGAGCAGTTCTTC.

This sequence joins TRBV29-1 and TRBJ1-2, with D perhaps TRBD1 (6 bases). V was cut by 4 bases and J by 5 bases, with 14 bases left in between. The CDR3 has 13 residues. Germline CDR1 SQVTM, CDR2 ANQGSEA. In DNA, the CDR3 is TGCAGCGTTGGGGCAGGGGAGGCGTATGGCTACACCTTC. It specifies CSVGAGEAYGYTF.

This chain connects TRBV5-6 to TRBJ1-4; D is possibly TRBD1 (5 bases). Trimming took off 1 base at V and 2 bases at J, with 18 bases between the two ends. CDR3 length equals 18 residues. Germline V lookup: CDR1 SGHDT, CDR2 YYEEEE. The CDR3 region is CASSLWGTGLVTNEKLFF. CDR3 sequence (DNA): TGTGCCAGCAGCTTGTGGGGCACAGGTTTGGTTACTAATGAAAAACTGTTTTTT.

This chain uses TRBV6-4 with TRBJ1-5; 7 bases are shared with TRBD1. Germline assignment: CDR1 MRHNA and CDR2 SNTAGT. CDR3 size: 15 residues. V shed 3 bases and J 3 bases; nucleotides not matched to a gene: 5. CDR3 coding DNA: TGTGCCAGCAGTGATCAGGGGGAATTCAATCAGCCCCAGCATTTT. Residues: CASSDQGEFNQPQHF.

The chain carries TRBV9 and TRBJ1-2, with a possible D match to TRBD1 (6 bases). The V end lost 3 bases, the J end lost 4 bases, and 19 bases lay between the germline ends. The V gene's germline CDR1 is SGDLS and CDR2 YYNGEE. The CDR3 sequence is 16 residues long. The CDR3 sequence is CASSGNPAGVIYGYTF. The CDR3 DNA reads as TGTGCCAGCAGCGGGAACCCGGCAGGGGTTATCTATGGCTACACCTTC.

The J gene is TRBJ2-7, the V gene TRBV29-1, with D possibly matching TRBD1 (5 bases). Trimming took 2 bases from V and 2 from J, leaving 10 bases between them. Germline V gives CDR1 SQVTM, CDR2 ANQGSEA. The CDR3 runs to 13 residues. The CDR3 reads CSVETGAPYEQYF. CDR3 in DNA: TGCAGCGTTGAAACAGGAGCTCCCTACGAGCAGTACTTC.

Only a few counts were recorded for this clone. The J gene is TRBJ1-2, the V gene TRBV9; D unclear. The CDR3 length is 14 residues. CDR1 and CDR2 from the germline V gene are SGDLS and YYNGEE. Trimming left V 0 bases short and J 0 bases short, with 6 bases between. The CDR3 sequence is CASSVESTNYGYTF. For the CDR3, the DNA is TGTGCCAGCAGCGTAGAGAGTACTAACTATGGCTACACCTTC. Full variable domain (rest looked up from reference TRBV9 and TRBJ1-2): DSGVTQTPKHLITATGQRVTLRCSPRSGDLSVYWYQQSLDQGLQFLIQYYNGEERAKGNILERFSAQQFPDLHSELNLSSLELGDSALYFCASSVESTNYGYTFGSGTRLTVV.

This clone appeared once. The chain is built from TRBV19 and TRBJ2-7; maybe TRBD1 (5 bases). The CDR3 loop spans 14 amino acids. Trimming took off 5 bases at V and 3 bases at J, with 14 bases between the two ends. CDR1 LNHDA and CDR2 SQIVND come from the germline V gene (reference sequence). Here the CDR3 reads CASSPTGWLYEQYF. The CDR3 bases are TGTGCCAGTAGTCCTACAGGCTGGCTCTACGAGCAGTACTTC. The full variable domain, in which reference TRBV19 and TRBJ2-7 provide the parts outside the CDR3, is DGGITQSPKYLFRKEGQNVTLSCEQNLNHDAMYWYRQDPGQGLRLIYYSQIVNDFQKGDIAEGYSVSREKKESFPLTVTSAQKNPTAFYLCASSPTGWLYEQYFGPGTRLTVT.

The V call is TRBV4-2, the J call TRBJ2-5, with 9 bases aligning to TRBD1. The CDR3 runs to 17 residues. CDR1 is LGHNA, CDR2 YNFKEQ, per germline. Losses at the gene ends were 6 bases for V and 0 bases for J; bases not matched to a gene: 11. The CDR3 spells CASSPGTGLTNQETQYF. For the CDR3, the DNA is TGTGCCAGCAGTCCCGGGACAGGGTTGACCAACCAAGAGACCCAGTACTTC.

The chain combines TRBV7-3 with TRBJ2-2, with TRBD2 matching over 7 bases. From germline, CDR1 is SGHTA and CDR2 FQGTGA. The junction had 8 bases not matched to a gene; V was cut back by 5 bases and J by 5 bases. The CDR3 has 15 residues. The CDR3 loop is CASSSGAGETGELFF. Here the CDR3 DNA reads TGTGCCAGCAGCAGTGGGGCGGGAGAGACCGGGGAGCTGTTTTTT.